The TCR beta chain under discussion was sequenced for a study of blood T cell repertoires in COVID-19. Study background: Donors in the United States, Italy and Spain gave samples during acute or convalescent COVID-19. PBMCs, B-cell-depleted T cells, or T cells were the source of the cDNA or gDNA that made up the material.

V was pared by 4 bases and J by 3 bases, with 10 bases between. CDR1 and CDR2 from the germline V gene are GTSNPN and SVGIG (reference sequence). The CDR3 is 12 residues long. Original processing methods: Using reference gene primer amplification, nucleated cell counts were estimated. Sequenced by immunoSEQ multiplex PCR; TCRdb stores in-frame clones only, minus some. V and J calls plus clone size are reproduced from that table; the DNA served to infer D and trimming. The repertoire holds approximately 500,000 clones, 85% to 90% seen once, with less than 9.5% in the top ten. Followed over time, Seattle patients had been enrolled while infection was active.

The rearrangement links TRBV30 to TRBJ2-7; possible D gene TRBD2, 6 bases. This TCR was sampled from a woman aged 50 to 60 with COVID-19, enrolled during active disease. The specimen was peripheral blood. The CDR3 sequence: CAWTTGSYEQYF. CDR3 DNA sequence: TGTGCCTGGACTACCGGGAGCTACGAGCAGTACTTC. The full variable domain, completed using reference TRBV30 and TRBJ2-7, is SQTIHQWPATLVQPVGSPLSLECTVEGTSNPNLYWYRQAAGRGLQLLFYSVGIGQISSEVPQNLSASRPQDRQFILSSKKLLLSDSGFYLCAWTTGSYEQYFGPGTRLTVT.